The 4 T cell receptor beta chains below were found in one sample sequenced in a study of blood T cell repertoires in COVID-19. Assay: immunoSEQ multiplex PCR; the TCRdb copy retains only in-frame clones and omits some. The table has fewer than 700,000 clones, roughly 91% seen once. The sample comprised peripheral blood. The receptor source for this set is a woman aged 45 to 65 with COVID-19, enrolled during active disease.

The CDR3 loop reads CAWSRVDTEAFF. The CDR3 DNA follows: TGTGCCTGGAGTCGGGTGGACACTGAAGCTTTCTTT. This chain links TRBV30 with TRBJ1-1; D uncertain. The CDR3 length is 12 residues. Germline-derived CDR1 and CDR2 are GTSNPN and SVGIG (reference sequence). The ends were cut back, 2 bases at V and 3 bases at J, with 7 bases in the middle.

The chain carries TRBV9 and TRBJ2-1; maybe TRBD2 (5 bases). V was pared by 6 bases and J by 7 bases, with 14 bases between. Germline assignment: CDR1 SGDLS and CDR2 YYNGEE. The CDR3 has 13 amino acids. The CDR3 DNA is TGTGCCAGCAACCCCCAGCCGGGAAATGAGCAGTTCTTC. This encodes CASNPQPGNEQFF.

The rearrangement links TRBV9 to TRBJ1-1, with TRBD1 as a possible D gene (5 bases). This CDR3 is 14 amino acids long. The germline V gene has CDR1 SGDLS and CDR2 YYNGEE. The germline V and J ends were trimmed by 2 bases and 5 bases, with 13 bases remaining between them. CDR3: CASSVQGAGTEAFF. CDR3 nucleotide sequence: TGTGCCAGCAGCGTCCAGGGTGCTGGGACTGAAGCTTTCTTT. The complete variable domain, with remaining parts taken from reference TRBV9 and TRBJ1-1, reads DSGVTQTPKHLITATGQRVTLRCSPRSGDLSVYWYQQSLDQGLQFLIQYYNGEERAKGNILERFSAQQFPDLHSELNLSSLELGDSALYFCASSVQGAGTEAFFGQGTRLTVV.

This rearrangement joins TRBV4-1 to TRBJ2-1, with 12 bases fitting TRBD2. This CDR3 region has 21 residues. CDR1 MGHRA and CDR2 YSYEKL come from the germline V gene. The V gene end was trimmed by 1 base and the J gene end by 9 bases; junction bases not matched to a gene: 22. CDR3: CASSQVLTLQKLAGGRGEQFF. As DNA, the CDR3 is TGCGCCAGCAGCCAAGTTTTGACATTACAAAAACTAGCGGGGGGAAGGGGTGAGCAGTTCTTC.